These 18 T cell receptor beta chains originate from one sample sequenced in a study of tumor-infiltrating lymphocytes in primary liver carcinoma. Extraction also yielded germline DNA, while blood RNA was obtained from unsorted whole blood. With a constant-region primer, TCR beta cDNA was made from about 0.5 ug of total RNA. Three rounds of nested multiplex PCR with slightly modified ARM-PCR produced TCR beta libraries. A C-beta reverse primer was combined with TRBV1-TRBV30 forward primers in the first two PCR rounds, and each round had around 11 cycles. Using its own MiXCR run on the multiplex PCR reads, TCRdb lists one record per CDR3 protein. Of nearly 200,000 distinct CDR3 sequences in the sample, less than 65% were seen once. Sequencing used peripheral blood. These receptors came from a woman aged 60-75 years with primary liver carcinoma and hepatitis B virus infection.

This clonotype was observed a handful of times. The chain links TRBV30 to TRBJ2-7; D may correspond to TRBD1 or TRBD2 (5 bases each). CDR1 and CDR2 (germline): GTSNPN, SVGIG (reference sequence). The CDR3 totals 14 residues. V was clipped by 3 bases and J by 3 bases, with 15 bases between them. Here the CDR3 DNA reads TGTGCCTGGAGCGCAGGAGGACACCTCTACGAGCAGTACTTC. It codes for CAWSAGGHLYEQYF.

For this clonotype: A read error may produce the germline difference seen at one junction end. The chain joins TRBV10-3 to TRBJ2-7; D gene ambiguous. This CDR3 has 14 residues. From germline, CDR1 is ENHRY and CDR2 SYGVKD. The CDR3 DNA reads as TGTGCCATCAGTGAAGAGCAGAGAGCCTACGAGCAGTACTTT. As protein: CAISEEQRAYEQYF.

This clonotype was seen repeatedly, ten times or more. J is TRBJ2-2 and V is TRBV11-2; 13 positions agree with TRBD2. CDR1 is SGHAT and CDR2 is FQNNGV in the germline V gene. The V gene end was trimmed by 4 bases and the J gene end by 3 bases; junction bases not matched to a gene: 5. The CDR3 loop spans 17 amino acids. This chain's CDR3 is CASSSGLAGVYTGELFF. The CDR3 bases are TGTGCCAGCAGCTCCGGACTAGCGGGAGTCTACACCGGGGAGCTGTTTTTT.

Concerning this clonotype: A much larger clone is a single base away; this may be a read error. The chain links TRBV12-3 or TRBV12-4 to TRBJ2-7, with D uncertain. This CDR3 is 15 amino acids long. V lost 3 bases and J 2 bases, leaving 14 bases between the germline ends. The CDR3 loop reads CASSFFGEQTYEQYF. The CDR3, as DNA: TGTGCCAGCAGTTTTTTCGGTGAACAAACCTACGAGCAGTACTTC.

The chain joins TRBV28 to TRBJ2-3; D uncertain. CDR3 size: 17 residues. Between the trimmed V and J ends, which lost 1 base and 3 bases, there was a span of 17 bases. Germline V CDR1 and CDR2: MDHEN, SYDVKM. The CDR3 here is CASSLLGPELGTDTQYF. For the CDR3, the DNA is TGTGCCAGCAGTTTATTGGGCCCGGAGTTGGGGACAGATACGCAGTATTTT.

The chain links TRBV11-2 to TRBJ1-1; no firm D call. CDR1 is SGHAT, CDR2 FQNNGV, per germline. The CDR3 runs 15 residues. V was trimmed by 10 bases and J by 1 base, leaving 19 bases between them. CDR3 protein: CANSLEPGPNTEAFF. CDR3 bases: TGTGCCAACAGTTTAGAACCTGGACCGAACACTGAAGCTTTCTTT. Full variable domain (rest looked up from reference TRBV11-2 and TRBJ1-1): EAGVAQSPRYKIIEKRQSVAFWCNPISGHATLYWYQQILGQGPKLLIQFQNNGVVDDSQLPKDRFSAERLKGVDSTLKIQPAKLEDSAVYLCANSLEPGPNTEAFFGQGTRLTVV.

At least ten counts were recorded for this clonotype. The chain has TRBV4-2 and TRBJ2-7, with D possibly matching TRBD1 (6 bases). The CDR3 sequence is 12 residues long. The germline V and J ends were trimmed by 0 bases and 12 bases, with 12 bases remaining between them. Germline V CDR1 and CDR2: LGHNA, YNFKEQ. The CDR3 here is CASSQEARDMYF. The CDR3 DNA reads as TGTGCCAGCAGCCAAGAGGCCAGGGACATGTACTTC.

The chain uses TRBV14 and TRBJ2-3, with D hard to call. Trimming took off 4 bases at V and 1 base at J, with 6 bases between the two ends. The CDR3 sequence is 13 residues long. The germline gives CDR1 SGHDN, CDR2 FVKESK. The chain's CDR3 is CASSRGCTDTQYF. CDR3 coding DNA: TGTGCCAGCAGCCGAGGTTGCACAGATACGCAGTATTTT.

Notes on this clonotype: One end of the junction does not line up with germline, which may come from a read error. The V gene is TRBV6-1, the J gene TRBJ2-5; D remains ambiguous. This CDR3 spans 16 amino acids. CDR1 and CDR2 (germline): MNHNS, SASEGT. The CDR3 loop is CASSAIFRFPQEAQYF. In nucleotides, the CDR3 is TGTGCCAGCAGTGCAATATTTAGGTTCCCCCAAGAGGCCCAGTACTTT.

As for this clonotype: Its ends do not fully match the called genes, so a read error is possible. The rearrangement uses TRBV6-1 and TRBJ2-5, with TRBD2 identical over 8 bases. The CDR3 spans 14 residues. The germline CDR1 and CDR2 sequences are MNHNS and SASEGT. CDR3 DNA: TGTGCCAGCAGTGATTATCGGGAGGGGGAGACCCATTACTTC. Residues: CASSDYREGETHYF.

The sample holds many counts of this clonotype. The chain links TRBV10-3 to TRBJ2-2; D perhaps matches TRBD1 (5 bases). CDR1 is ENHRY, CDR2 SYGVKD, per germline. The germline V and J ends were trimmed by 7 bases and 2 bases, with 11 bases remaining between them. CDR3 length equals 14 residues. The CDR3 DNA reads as TGTGCCATCACCTATGACAGTAACACCGGGGAGCTGTTTTTT. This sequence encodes CAITYDSNTGELFF.

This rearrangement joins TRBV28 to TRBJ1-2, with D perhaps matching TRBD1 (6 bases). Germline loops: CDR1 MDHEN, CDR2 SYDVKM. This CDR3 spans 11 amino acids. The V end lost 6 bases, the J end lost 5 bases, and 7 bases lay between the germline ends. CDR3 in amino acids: CASSRGYGYTF. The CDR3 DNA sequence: TGTGCCAGCAGCAGGGGTTATGGCTACACCTTC.

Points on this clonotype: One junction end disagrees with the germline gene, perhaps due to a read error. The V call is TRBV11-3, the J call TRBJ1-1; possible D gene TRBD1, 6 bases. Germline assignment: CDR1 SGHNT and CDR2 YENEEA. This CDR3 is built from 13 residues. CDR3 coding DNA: TGTGACAGCAGCCCCTCCCAGGACAGCAGGGCTTTCTTT. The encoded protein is CDSSPSQDSRAFF.

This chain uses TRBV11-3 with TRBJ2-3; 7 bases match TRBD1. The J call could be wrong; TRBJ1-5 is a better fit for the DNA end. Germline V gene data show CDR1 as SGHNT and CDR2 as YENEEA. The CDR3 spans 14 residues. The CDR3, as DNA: TGTGCCAGCAGCTTAGACCCAGGGACAGATATGCAGCATTTT. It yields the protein CASSLDPGTDMQHF.

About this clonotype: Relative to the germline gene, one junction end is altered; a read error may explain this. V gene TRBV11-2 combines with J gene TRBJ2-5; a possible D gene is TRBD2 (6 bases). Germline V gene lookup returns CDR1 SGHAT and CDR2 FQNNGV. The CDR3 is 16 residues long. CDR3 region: CASRSRDSVHQGTQYF. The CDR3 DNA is TGTGCCAGCAGATCCCGGGACTCGGTCCACCAAGGGACCCAGTACTTC.

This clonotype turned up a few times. CDR3 loop: CASSPIAGANTGELFF. The CDR3 bases are TGTGCCAGCAGTCCAATAGCGGGGGCCAACACCGGGGAGCTGTTTTTT. The chain has TRBV6-5 and TRBJ2-2; 9 bases line up with TRBD2. The CDR3 covers 16 residues. V dropped 5 bases and J dropped 2; count of bases not matched to a gene: 6. Per germline, CDR1 MNHEY and CDR2 SVGAGI.

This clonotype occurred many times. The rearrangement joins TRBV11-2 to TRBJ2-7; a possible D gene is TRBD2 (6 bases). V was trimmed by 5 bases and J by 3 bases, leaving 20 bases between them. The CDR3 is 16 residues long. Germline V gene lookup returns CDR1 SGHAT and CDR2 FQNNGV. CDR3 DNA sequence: TGTGCCAGCAGCCCCCTTACCGGGAGTTTTTACTACGAGCAGTACTTC. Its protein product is CASSPLTGSFYYEQYF.

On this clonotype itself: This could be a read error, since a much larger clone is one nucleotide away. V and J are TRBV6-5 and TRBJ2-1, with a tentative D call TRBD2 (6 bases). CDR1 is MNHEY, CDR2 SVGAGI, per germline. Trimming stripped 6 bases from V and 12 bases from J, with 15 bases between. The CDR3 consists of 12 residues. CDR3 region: CASSKSGDGQFF. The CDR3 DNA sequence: TGTGCCAGCAGCAAGTCGGGGGATGGGCAGTTCTTC.